This TCR beta chain is from a study of blood T cell repertoires in COVID-19. Study-wide context: Sources were T cells, B-cell-depleted T cells, or PBMCs; the material itself was cDNA or gDNA.

Under the authors' procedure: By means of reference gene primer amplification, nucleated cell counts were estimated. Method: immunoSEQ multiplex PCR; TCRdb's copy keeps in-frame clones and lacks some. Clonal size and the V and J genes are those of that table, whereas D and trimming came from the DNA. The table records approximately 100,000 clones, roughly 84% of them present only once. CDR3 length equals 14 residues. Germline CDR1 and CDR2: LNHDA and SQIVND (reference sequence). The V and J ends lost 5 bases and 6 bases, in that order; junction bases with no gene match: 10. This rearrangement joins TRBV19 to TRBJ2-7; 7 bases agree with TRBD1. The material sequenced was peripheral blood. The sequence was obtained from a woman in her forties or fifties with acute or convalescent COVID-19. This CDR3 reads CASSARQGMGEQYF. CDR3 sequence (DNA): TGTGCCAGTAGTGCCCGACAGGGTATGGGCGAGCAGTACTTC.